These 25 T cell receptor beta chains came from one sample sequenced in a study of hypomethylating agent response in myelodysplastic syndrome. The assay was immunoSEQ multiplex PCR, and TCRdb's table has in-frame clones only and misses some. Of around 5,500 clones listed, about nine tenths were seen once; the top ten hold 15%. Material: bone marrow, obtained before or after starting hypomethylating agent treatment for myelodysplastic syndrome (not recorded which). The receptors here all came from a human donor with myelodysplastic syndrome.

CDR3 sequence: CASSLGVQGTDTQYF. The CDR3 DNA follows: TGTGCCAGCAGCTTGGGGGTTCAGGGCACAGATACGCAGTATTTT. The V gene is TRBV7-8, the J gene TRBJ2-3; tentatively, D is TRBD1 or TRBD2 (5 bases each). Per germline, CDR1 SGHVS and CDR2 FQNEAQ. Trimming took 3 bases from V and 1 from J, leaving 11 bases between them. The CDR3 has 15 residues.

Turning to this clone: A read error may account for a junction end that differs from germline. The chain's CDR3 is CASRSASSPF. DNA for the CDR3: TGTGCCAGTAGATCGGCCAGTTCTCCCTTC. The gene calls are TRBV19 and TRBJ2-7; no reliable D call. From germline, CDR1 is LNHDA and CDR2 SQIVND (reference sequence). The CDR3 consists of 10 residues.

The V gene is TRBV5-6, the J gene TRBJ1-4, with D hard to call. This CDR3 comprises 15 residues. The germline V and J ends were trimmed by 0 bases and 2 bases, with 8 bases remaining between them. Per the germline V gene, CDR1 is SGHDT and CDR2 is YYEEEE. The CDR3 DNA follows: TGTGCCAGCAGCTTGGGCTCAGTGACTAATGAAAAACTGTTTTTT. Amino acid sequence: CASSLGSVTNEKLFF.

This chain joins TRBV19 and TRBJ1-3, with a possible D match to TRBD1 (6 bases). V was clipped by 6 bases and J by 3 bases, with 12 bases between them. CDR1 is LNHDA and CDR2 is SQIVND in the germline V gene (reference sequence). The CDR3 sequence is 14 residues long. The CDR3 here is CASRSGAVGNTIYF. The CDR3 region has the DNA TGTGCCAGTAGGTCGGGGGCCGTTGGAAACACCATATATTTT.

The chain links TRBV7-9 to TRBJ2-1; D not certain. The V gene's germline CDR1 is SEHNR and CDR2 FQNEAQ (reference sequence). This CDR3 region has 13 residues. The germline V and J ends were trimmed by 5 bases and 7 bases, with 12 bases remaining between them. The CDR3, as DNA: TGTGCCAGCAGCCCCCACATAGAAAATGAGCAGTTCTTC. Translation gives CASSPHIENEQFF.

The J gene is TRBJ1-1, the V gene TRBV2, with D possibly being TRBD1 (5 bases). CDR1 and CDR2 from the germline V gene are SNHLY and FYNNEI. V was clipped by 6 bases and J by 4 bases, with 12 bases between them. The CDR3 sequence is 13 residues long. The CDR3 DNA sequence: TGTGCCAGCAGGAGACCGCAGGGCACTGAAGCTTTCTTT. The encoded protein is CASRRPQGTEAFF.

Written as DNA, the CDR3 is TGTGCCAGCAGCTTCGGGAGCTCCTATAATTCACCCCTCCACTTT. Translated: CASSFGSSYNSPLHF. The chain couples TRBV5-6 to TRBJ1-6; unclear D gene. The CDR3 has 15 residues. Trimming stripped 2 bases from V and 0 bases from J, with 6 bases between. CDR1 and CDR2 from the germline V gene are SGHDT and YYEEEE.

The CDR3 sequence is CASSYSSGNTIYF. The CDR3 DNA is TGTGCCAGCAGTTACTCGAGTGGAAACACCATATATTTT. The chain uses TRBV6-5 and TRBJ1-3; D unresolved. In germline, CDR1 is MNHEY, CDR2 SVGAGI. This CDR3 has 13 residues. Trimming shortened V by 0 bases and J by 3 bases, and 3 bases separated the two germline ends.

V gene TRBV19 combines with J gene TRBJ2-1, with TRBD2 matching 13 bases. The CDR3 is made up of 21 amino acids. Losses at the gene ends were 0 bases for V and 4 bases for J; bases not matched to a gene: 15. Germline loops: CDR1 LNHDA, CDR2 SQIVND (reference sequence). The CDR3 sequence is CASSIDGQGRGLAGRYNEQFF. The DNA of the CDR3 is TGTGCCAGTAGTATAGACGGGCAGGGCAGGGGACTAGCGGGGAGATACAATGAGCAGTTCTTC.

The table lists this clone with a few counts. The chain links TRBV2 to TRBJ2-7; possible D gene TRBD1, 6 bases. V lost 6 bases to trimming and J lost 3 bases, with 9 bases between them. CDR1 and CDR2 from the germline V gene are SNHLY and FYNNEI. This CDR3 region has 12 residues. The CDR3 reads CASSATGYEQYV. DNA of the CDR3: TGTGCCAGCAGCGCGACAGGCTACGAGCAGTACGTC.

The rearrangement links TRBV6-1 to TRBJ1-3, with TRBD1 as a possible D gene (6 bases). Trimming stripped 6 bases from V and 2 bases from J, with 14 bases between. The CDR3 has 15 residues. CDR1 MNHNS and CDR2 SASEGT come from the germline V gene. CDR3 sequence reads: CASSVTGRAGNTIYF. In DNA form, the CDR3 reads TGTGCCAGCAGCGTCACAGGGAGGGCTGGAAACACCATATATTTT.

The chain combines TRBV12-5 with TRBJ2-1; the match to TRBD2 covers 13 bases. CDR1 and CDR2 (germline): LGHNT, FRNRAP. J was trimmed by 15 bases and V by 3 bases; bases with no gene match: 8. CDR3 length equals 14 residues. The CDR3 here is CASGFHGTSGASFF. The CDR3 DNA is TGTGCTAGTGGTTTCCATGGGACTAGCGGGGCCTCGTTCTTC. The full variable domain, its missing parts supplied by reference TRBV12-5 and TRBJ2-1, is DARVTQTPRHKVTEMGQEVTMRCQPILGHNTVFWYRQTMMQGLELLAYFRNRAPLDDSGMPKDRFSAEMPDATLATLKIQPSEPRDSAVYFCASGFHGTSGASFFGPGTRLTVL.

In this sample, this clone turned up once. The CDR3 DNA sequence: TGCAGCGTTTTGATCTCGGGGACAGATACGCAGTATTTT. It yields the protein CSVLISGTDTQYF. The V and J genes are TRBV29-1 and TRBJ2-3; tentatively, D is TRBD2 (5 bases). This CDR3 has 13 amino acids. Germline CDR1 and CDR2: SQVTM and ANQGSEA. V lost 5 bases, J lost 3 bases, and 12 bases lay in between.

The chain carries TRBV5-1 and TRBJ2-5; 8 bases line up with TRBD2. Germline V gene lookup returns CDR1 SGHRS and CDR2 YFSETQ. V dropped 4 bases and J dropped 1; count of bases not matched to a gene: 12. This CDR3 spans 17 amino acids. The CDR3 coding sequence is TGCGCCAGCAGCGCCGAGCGGGGGACGCGGGGCCAAGAGACCCAGTACTTC. It is translated as CASSAERGTRGQETQYF.

This sequence joins TRBV18 and TRBJ1-2, with TRBD1 as a possible D gene (5 bases). This CDR3 comprises 15 residues. Trimming took off 2 bases at V and 0 bases at J, with 10 bases between the two ends. In germline, CDR1 is KGHSH, CDR2 LQKENI. DNA for the CDR3: TGTGCCAGCTCACCATTTGACAGCTCTAACTATGGCTACACCTTC. Translated: CASSPFDSSNYGYTF.

The rearrangement joins TRBV6-5 to TRBJ2-1; D ambiguous. The V and J ends lost 2 bases and 5 bases respectively, with 7 bases between them. CDR1 is MNHEY and CDR2 is SVGAGI in the germline V gene. The CDR3 is 13 residues long. CDR3 region: CASSYDRDNEQFF. CDR3 nucleotide sequence: TGTGCCAGCAGTTACGATAGGGACAATGAGCAGTTCTTC.

This clone was observed a single time. The gene calls are TRBV10-3 and TRBJ2-3; the D is unclear. Between the trimmed V and J ends, which lost 3 bases and 5 bases, there was a span of 12 bases. The CDR3 extends over 14 amino acids. Germline V CDR1 and CDR2: ENHRY, SYGVKD. Written as DNA, the CDR3 is TGTGCCATCAGTGAAATAAGGGCTGGAGATACGCAGTATTTT. Translation gives CAISEIRAGDTQYF.

Here the CDR3 reads CASSYRGHSPLHF. CDR3 coding DNA: TGTGCCAGCAGTTACAGGGGGCATTCACCCCTCCACTTT. The gene calls are TRBV6-5 and TRBJ1-6; 7 nucleotides agree with TRBD1. J lost 8 bases, V lost 2 bases, and 0 bases had no gene match. This CDR3 is built from 13 residues. Germline CDR1 and CDR2: MNHEY and SVGAGI.

The chain uses TRBV5-5 and TRBJ2-3; 10 nucleotides agree with TRBD1. CDR1 is SGHKS, CDR2 YYEKEE, per germline (reference sequence). Trimming cost V 5 bases and J 6 bases; bases outside gene matches: 9. This CDR3 has 15 residues. Written as DNA, the CDR3 is TGTGCCAGCAGTCTACTGACAGGGGGCGCCGATACGCAGTATTTT. Translation: CASSLLTGGADTQYF.

CDR3 in DNA: TGCAGCGCCAACGAAGGGTCCGTGACTGAAGCTTTCTTT. Its translation is CSANEGSVTEAFF. V usage is TRBV29-1 and J usage is TRBJ1-1; no clear D. The CDR3 extends over 13 amino acids. V lost 7 bases and J 5 bases, leaving 17 bases between the germline ends. From germline, CDR1 is SQVTM and CDR2 ANQGSEA.

The rearrangement uses TRBV7-2 and TRBJ1-5; D is unresolved. Germline CDR1 reads SGHTA; CDR2 reads FQGNSA. This CDR3 is 12 amino acids long. The V end lost 5 bases, the J end lost 9 bases, and 11 bases lay between the germline ends. CDR3 region: CASSLPRGPQHF. The CDR3 DNA sequence: TGTGCCAGCAGCCTGCCTCGGGGGCCCCAGCATTTT.

The chain has TRBV2 and TRBJ1-2; 8 bases are shared with TRBD1. The germline CDR1 and CDR2 sequences are SNHLY and FYNNEI. The CDR3 has 15 amino acids. V gave up 7 bases and J gave up 4 bases; unmatched junction bases: 11. The CDR3 nucleotides are TGTGCCAGCATCAGACCGGGACAGGACAGCTATGGCTACACCTTC. Translated, it gives CASIRPGQDSYGYTF. The full variable domain, in which reference TRBV2 and TRBJ1-2 provide the parts outside the CDR3, is EPEVTQTPSHQVTQMGQEVILRCVPISNHLYFYWYRQILGQKVEFLVSFYNNEISEKSEIFDDQFSVERPDGSNFTLKIRSTKLEDSAMYFCASIRPGQDSYGYTFGSGTRLTVV.

The rearrangement joins TRBV28 to TRBJ1-4; D is undetermined. Trimming pared 3 bases from V and 3 bases from J, leaving 2 bases between. Germline lookup yields CDR1 MDHEN and CDR2 SYDVKM. The CDR3 consists of 12 residues. This chain's CDR3 is CASSFANEKLFF. DNA of the CDR3: TGTGCCAGCAGTTTTGCTAATGAAAAACTGTTTTTT.

This chain links TRBV6-1 with TRBJ1-1, with a possible D match to TRBD1 (5 bases). The CDR3 is 14 residues long. V lost 5 bases, J lost 7 bases, and 17 bases lay in between. Germline loops: CDR1 MNHNS, CDR2 SASEGT. The CDR3 spells CASSRDLPNGEAFF. In DNA form, the CDR3 reads TGTGCCAGCAGTCGGGACCTACCAAATGGTGAAGCTTTCTTT.

The chain recombines TRBV6-5 with TRBJ2-3; TRBD2 aligns across 7 bases. With 8 bases clipped from V and 3 bases from J, the junction kept 8 bases outside the gene matches. The CDR3 loop spans 14 amino acids. The germline CDR1 and CDR2 sequences are MNHEY and SVGAGI. The CDR3, as DNA: TGTGCCAGCTGGTCGCTAGCGGATACAGATACGCAGTATTTT. The encoded protein is CASWSLADTDTQYF.